This record covers a single T cell receptor beta chain. These data belong to a study of response to subunit inactivated influenza vaccine. Deletions cut 4 bases from V and 0 bases from J, with 9 bases between. This CDR3 comprises 14 residues. A single record per CDR3 protein comes from TCRdb applying MiXCR to the RT-PCR reads. This table has roughly 570,000 distinct CDR3 sequences, approximately 13% appearing once. The chain uses TRBV12-3 or TRBV12-4 and TRBJ1-1; D is unresolved. Sequences were derived from PBMCs from blood, sampled roughly 6 weeks after vaccination. The receptor was derived from a man aged 50 or older who received an inactivated influenza vaccine. CDR3 bases: TGTGCCAGCAGTTCTACGCAGGTGAACACTGAAGCTTTCTTT. It codes for CASSSTQVNTEAFF.